This TCR beta chain was recorded in a study of blood T cell repertoires in COVID-19. About the research overall: Sites across the United States, Italy and Spain contributed samples from acute and convalescent COVID-19.

This table comes from immunoSEQ multiplex PCR, and its TCRdb copy is limited to in-frame clones, with some not included. Here the sample spans some 460,000 clones, about 89% being singletons. Trimming cost V 2 bases and J 7 bases; bases outside gene matches: 5. The CDR3 has 14 residues. Germline loops: CDR1 MNHEY, CDR2 SMNVEV (reference sequence). J is TRBJ2-3 and V is TRBV27, with 8 positions matching TRBD2. The source is a woman between 25 and 40 years old with acute or convalescent COVID-19. The source material was peripheral blood. CDR3 amino acids: CASSLNGGAYTQYF. CDR3 nucleotides: TGTGCCAGCAGTTTAAACGGGGGGGCTTATACGCAGTATTTT.